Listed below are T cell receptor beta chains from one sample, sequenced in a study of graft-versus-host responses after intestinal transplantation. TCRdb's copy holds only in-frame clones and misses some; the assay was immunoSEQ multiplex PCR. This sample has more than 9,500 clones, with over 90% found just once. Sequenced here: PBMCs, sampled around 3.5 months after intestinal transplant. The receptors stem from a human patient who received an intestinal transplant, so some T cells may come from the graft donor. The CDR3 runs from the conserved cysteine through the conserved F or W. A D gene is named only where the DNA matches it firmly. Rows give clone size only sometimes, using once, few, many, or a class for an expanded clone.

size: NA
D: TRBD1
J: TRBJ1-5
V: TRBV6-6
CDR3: CASSDRDRGSNQPQHF
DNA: TGTGCCAGCAGCGACCGGGACAGAGGCTCTAATCAGCCCCAGCATTTT

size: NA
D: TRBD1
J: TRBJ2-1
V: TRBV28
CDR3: CASSDLEKDRAPYNEQFF
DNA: TGTGCCAGCAGTGACCTCGAAAAGGACAGGGCGCCCTACAATGAGCAGTTCTTC

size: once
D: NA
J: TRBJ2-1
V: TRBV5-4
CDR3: CASSSKLVSDNEQFF
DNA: TGTGCCAGCAGCTCTAAACTAGTCTCGGACAATGAGCAGTTCTTC

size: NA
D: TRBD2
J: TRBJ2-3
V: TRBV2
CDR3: CASRRTSDTDTQYF
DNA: TGTGCCAGCAGAAGAACTAGCGACACAGATACGCAGTATTTT

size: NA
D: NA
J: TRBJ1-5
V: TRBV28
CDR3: CASSSPRGSIRQPQHF
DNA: TGTGCCAGCAGTTCCCCTCGGGGTTCTATCAGACAGCCCCAGCATTTT

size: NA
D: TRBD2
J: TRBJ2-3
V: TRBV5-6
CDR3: CASSLGGRTRYF
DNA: TGTGCCAGCAGCCTCGGGGGGAGAACGCGGTATTTT

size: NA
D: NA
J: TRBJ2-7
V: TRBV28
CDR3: CASSSGQGYEQYF
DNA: TGTGCCAGCAGCTCCGGGCAGGGCTACGAGCAGTACTTC

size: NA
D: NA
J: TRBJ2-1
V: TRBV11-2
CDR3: CASSLVYGSSINEQFF
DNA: TGTGCCAGCAGCTTAGTGTACGGGAGTAGTATAAATGAGCAGTTCTTC

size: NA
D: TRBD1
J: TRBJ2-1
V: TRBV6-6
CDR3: CASSYLDRDEEQFF
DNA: TGTGCCAGCAGTTACTTGGACAGGGACGAGGAGCAGTTCTTC

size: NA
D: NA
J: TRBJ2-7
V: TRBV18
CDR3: CASSPPDSYEQYF
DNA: TGTGCCAGCTCACCACCGGACTCCTACGAGCAGTACTTC

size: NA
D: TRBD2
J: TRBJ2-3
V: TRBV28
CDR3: CASSLLTGGGSDTQYF
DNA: TGTGCCAGCAGTTTATTGACGGGGGGGGGCTCAGATACGCAGTATTTT

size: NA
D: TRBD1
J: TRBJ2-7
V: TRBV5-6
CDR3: CASSLAGQGLNF
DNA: TGTGCCAGCAGCTTGGCGGGACAGGGCCTAAACTTC

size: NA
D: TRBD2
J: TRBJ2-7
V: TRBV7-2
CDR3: CASSLAGLAGGPISYEQYF
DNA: TGTGCCAGCAGCTTAGCGGGACTAGCGGGAGGGCCAATCTCCTACGAGCAGTACTTC

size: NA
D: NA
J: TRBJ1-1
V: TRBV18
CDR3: CASSQGPGTEAFF
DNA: TGTGCCAGCTCGCAGGGGCCAGGGACTGAAGCTTTCTTT

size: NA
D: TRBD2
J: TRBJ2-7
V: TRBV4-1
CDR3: CASSPRTSGPNYEQYF
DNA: TGCGCCAGCAGCCCCCGGACTAGCGGGCCCAACTACGAGCAGTACTTC

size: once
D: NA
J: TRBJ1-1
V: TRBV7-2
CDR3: CASSLVNWNTEAFF
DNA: TGTGCCAGCAGCTTAGTGAATTGGAACACTGAAGCTTTCTTT

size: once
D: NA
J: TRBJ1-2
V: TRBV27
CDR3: CASSFSGSSYGYTF
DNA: TGTGCCAGCAGTTTCTCCGGGAGTAGCTATGGCTACACCTTC

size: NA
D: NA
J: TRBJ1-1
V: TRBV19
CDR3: CASSQWEGHTEAFF
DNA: TGTGCCAGTAGTCAATGGGAGGGTCATACTGAAGCTTTCTTT

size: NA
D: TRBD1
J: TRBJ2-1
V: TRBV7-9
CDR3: CASSPPADRDYNEQFF
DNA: TGTGCCAGCAGCCCACCCGCCGACAGGGACTACAATGAGCAGTTCTTC

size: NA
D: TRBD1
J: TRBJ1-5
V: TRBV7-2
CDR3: CASSFPGQGNQPQHF
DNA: TGTGCCAGCAGCTTCCCGGGACAGGGCAATCAGCCCCAGCATTTT

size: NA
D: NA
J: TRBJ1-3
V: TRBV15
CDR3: CATSIGGGNTIYF
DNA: TGTGCCACCAGCATCGGGGGTGGAAACACCATATATTTT

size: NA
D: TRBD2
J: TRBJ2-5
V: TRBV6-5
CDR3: CASSPRTSSETQYF
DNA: TGTGCCAGCAGTCCTCGGACTAGTTCAGAGACCCAGTACTTC

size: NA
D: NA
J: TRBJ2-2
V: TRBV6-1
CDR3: CASNMDRTTGELFF
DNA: TGTGCCAGCAATATGGACAGAACAACCGGGGAGCTGTTTTTT

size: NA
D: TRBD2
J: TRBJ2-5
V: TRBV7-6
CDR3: CASSLVEREHETQYF
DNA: TGTGCCAGCAGCTTAGTGGAGCGGGAGCACGAGACCCAGTACTTC

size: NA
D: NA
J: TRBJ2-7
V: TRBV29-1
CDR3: CSVGEPRAGEQYF
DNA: TGCAGCGTTGGAGAGCCGAGGGCGGGCGAGCAGTACTTC

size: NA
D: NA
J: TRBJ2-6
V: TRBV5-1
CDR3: CASSPIPGGLSGANVLTF
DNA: TGCGCCAGCAGCCCCATCCCAGGGGGGCTCTCTGGGGCCAACGTCCTGACTTTC

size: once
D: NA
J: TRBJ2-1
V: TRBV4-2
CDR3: CASSQGVSSFNEQFF
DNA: TGTGCCAGCAGCCAGGGTGTTTCGAGTTTTAATGAGCAGTTCTTC

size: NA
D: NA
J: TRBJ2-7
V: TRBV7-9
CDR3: CASSLGHSSYEQYF
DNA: TGTGCCAGCAGCTTAGGGCATAGCTCCTACGAGCAGTACTTC

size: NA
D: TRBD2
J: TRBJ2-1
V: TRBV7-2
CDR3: CASTPTSGAYNEQFF
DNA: TGTGCCAGCACCCCAACTAGCGGGGCCTACAATGAGCAGTTCTTC

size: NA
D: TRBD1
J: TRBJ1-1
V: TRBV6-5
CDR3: CASRTGTVLTEAFF
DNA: TGTGCCAGCAGGACCGGGACAGTTCTCACTGAAGCTTTCTTT